Listed here are 20 T cell receptor beta chains from one sample, sequenced in a study of blood T cell repertoires in COVID-19. TCRdb's copy holds only in-frame clones and misses some; the assay was immunoSEQ multiplex PCR. The sample yields 95,000 to 110,000 clones, around 88% seen once. The sequencing sample was made of peripheral blood. Every receptor here comes from a human donor in a cohort sampled during active COVID-19.

V usage is TRBV30 and J usage is TRBJ2-3, with D perhaps matching TRBD2 (5 bases). The CDR3 has 15 amino acids. Germline CDR1 and CDR2: GTSNPN and SVGIG (reference sequence). Trimming stripped 2 bases from V and 0 bases from J, with 12 bases between. CDR3 nucleotides: TGTGCCTGGAGTAGAGGGTTTAGTAGCACAGATACGCAGTATTTT. Translation: CAWSRGFSSTDTQYF.

The J gene is TRBJ2-2, the V gene TRBV3-1 (or the pseudogene TRBV3-2); TRBD2 is a possible D gene (7 bases). The V end lost 4 bases, the J end lost 6 bases, and 12 bases lay between the germline ends. Germline CDR1 is LGHDT and CDR2 is YNNKEL (reference sequence). This CDR3 has 14 amino acids. The CDR3 DNA reads TGTGCCAGCAGCCGCGGAGGGGGGGCCGGGGAGCTGTTTTTT. The encoded protein is CASSRGGGAGELFF.

The sample holds a few counts of this clone. V and J are TRBV10-3 and TRBJ2-1; TRBD2 agrees at 11 bases. Germline lookup yields CDR1 ENHRY and CDR2 SYGVKD. This CDR3 has 17 residues. With 6 bases clipped from V and 0 bases from J, the junction kept 7 bases outside the gene matches. CDR3 sequence reads: CAIRASGGPSSYNEQFF. The DNA for the CDR3 is TGTGCCATCAGGGCTAGCGGGGGGCCGAGCTCCTACAATGAGCAGTTCTTC.

In its sample, this clone was seen a few times. The chain joins TRBV6-1 to TRBJ1-2; D is possibly TRBD1 (6 bases). Trimming stripped 0 bases from V and 10 bases from J, with 12 bases between. The CDR3 loop spans 13 amino acids. CDR1 and CDR2 from the germline V gene are MNHNS and SASEGT. CDR3: CASSEATDSAYTF. As DNA, the CDR3 is TGTGCCAGCAGTGAAGCGACGGACAGCGCCTACACCTTC.

The chain has TRBV5-3 and TRBJ2-2, with TRBD1 identical over 7 bases. TRBV5-3 is labeled an ORF, and its function is uncertain. The J segment lost 5 bases and the V segment lost 3 bases, leaving 7 bases of the junction unmatched. This CDR3 is built from 15 residues. CDR3 region: CARSSDRVYTGELFF. The CDR3 region has the DNA TGTGCCAGAAGCTCCGACAGGGTATATACCGGGGAGCTGTTTTTT.

J is TRBJ2-2 and V is TRBV30; D is unclear. The germline V gene encodes CDR1 GTSNPN and CDR2 SVGIG (reference sequence). This CDR3 region has 12 residues. The V and J ends lost 3 bases and 4 bases respectively, with 6 bases between them. CDR3 loop: CAWRSLTGELFF. CDR3 bases: TGTGCCTGGAGGTCCCTCACCGGGGAGCTGTTTTTT.

This clone was recorded once. This chain uses TRBV14 with TRBJ1-3; 7 nucleotides align to TRBD1. This CDR3 is 17 amino acids long. CDR1 and CDR2 from the germline V gene are SGHDN and FVKESK. J was trimmed by 2 bases and V by 4 bases; bases with no gene match: 11. The CDR3 DNA follows: TGTGCCAGCAGCCCCGACAGGGTTGGGAGGCCTGGAAACACCATATATTTT. This codes for CASSPDRVGRPGNTIYF.

This clone has just a few counts. CDR3 sequence: CASSLEQGADTGELFF. The CDR3 DNA reads as TGTGCCAGCAGCTTGGAACAGGGGGCAGACACCGGGGAGCTGTTTTTT. The V and J genes are TRBV5-4 and TRBJ2-2; 9 nucleotides line up with TRBD1. CDR1 is SGHNT and CDR2 is YYREEE in the germline V gene (reference sequence). The trim removed 0 bases at V and 3 bases at J, leaving 3 bases unmatched. CDR3 length: 16 amino acids.

Here the CDR3 reads CAWNRVGIGNTEAFF. Written as DNA, the CDR3 is TGTGCCTGGAACAGGGTCGGGATTGGGAACACTGAAGCTTTCTTT. This sequence joins TRBV30 and TRBJ1-1; possible D gene TRBD1, 6 bases. V dropped 4 bases and J dropped 1 base, with 16 bases sitting between them. This CDR3 has 15 amino acids. Germline V gene lookup returns CDR1 GTSNPN and CDR2 SVGIG (reference sequence). Complete variable domain (other parts from reference TRBV30 and TRBJ1-1): SQTIHQWPATLVQPVGSPLSLECTVEGTSNPNLYWYRQAAGRGLQLLFYSVGIGQISSEVPQNLSASRPQDRQFILSSKKLLLSDSGFYLCAWNRVGIGNTEAFFGQGTRLTVV.

The V gene is TRBV5-6, the J gene TRBJ2-1; 7 positions match TRBD2. CDR3 length: 14 amino acids. The V gene's germline CDR1 is SGHDT and CDR2 YYEEEE. V trimming: 0 bases; J trimming: 5 bases; junction bases outside the gene matches: 2. The CDR3 region is CASSLGLAHNEQFF. CDR3 sequence (DNA): TGTGCCAGCAGCTTGGGACTAGCCCACAATGAGCAGTTCTTC.

The V and J genes are TRBV27 and TRBJ2-1; 9 nucleotides agree with TRBD1. V lost 6 bases, J lost 9 bases, and 12 bases stayed unmatched. CDR1 and CDR2 from the germline V gene are MNHEY and SMNVEV (reference sequence). The CDR3 totals 15 residues. Written as DNA, the CDR3 is TGTGCCAGCAGCCTACGGGACAGGGTCGTAGGTGAGCAGTTCTTC. Protein sequence: CASSLRDRVVGEQFF.

The rearrangement links TRBV4-2 to TRBJ1-4; 9 positions agree with TRBD1. Trimming cost V 4 bases and J 6 bases; bases outside gene matches: 6. This CDR3 is 15 amino acids long. The germline CDR1 and CDR2 sequences are LGHNA and YNFKEQ. CDR3 coding DNA: TGTGCCAGCAGCCTTCGACAGGGGGGTCATGAAAAACTGTTTTTT. Translated: CASSLRQGGHEKLFF.

The V gene is TRBV18, the J gene TRBJ1-3; D might be TRBD1 (6 bases). V was pared by 2 bases and J by 0 bases, with 11 bases between. Looked up from germline, CDR1 is KGHSH and CDR2 is LQKENI. This CDR3 comprises 16 residues. CDR3: CASSPSTGFSGNTIYF. The CDR3 DNA reads as TGTGCCAGCTCACCATCTACAGGGTTCTCTGGAAACACCATATATTTT.

The genes are TRBV7-2 and TRBJ2-7, with 7 bases lining up with TRBD2. Per germline, CDR1 SGHTA and CDR2 FQGNSA. V dropped 1 base and J dropped 2; count of bases not matched to a gene: 5. CDR3 length: 15 residues. CDR3 nucleotide sequence: TGTGCCAGCAGCTTAGGAGGCGGGGGACCCTACGAGCAGTACTTC. Encoded protein: CASSLGGGGPYEQYF. Variable domain in full (rest from reference TRBV7-2 and TRBJ2-7): GAGVSQSPSNKVTEKGKDVELRCDPISGHTALYWYRQSLGQGLEFLIYFQGNSAPDKSGLPSDRFSAERTGGSVSTLTIQRTQQEDSAVYLCASSLGGGGPYEQYFGPGTRLTVT.

CDR3 protein: CASSRISARLNEQFF. The CDR3, as DNA: TGTGCCAGTAGTCGGATTAGCGCCCGCCTTAATGAGCAGTTCTTC. V usage is TRBV11-2 and J usage is TRBJ2-1; the D gene is possibly TRBD2 (5 bases). Per germline, CDR1 SGHAT and CDR2 FQNNGV. The ends were cut back, 9 bases at V and 7 bases at J, with 22 bases in the middle. This CDR3 is 15 amino acids long.

This chain joins TRBV6-2 or TRBV6-3 and TRBJ2-5; a possible D gene is TRBD1 (6 bases). Germline CDR1 reads MNHEY; CDR2 reads SVGEGT. The CDR3 spans 14 residues. The germline V and J ends were trimmed by 5 bases and 2 bases, with 12 bases remaining between them. The CDR3 DNA follows: TGTGCCAGCAGTCTAGGGGGTCCTCAAGAGACCCAGTACTTC. It specifies CASSLGGPQETQYF.

The V call is TRBV28, the J call TRBJ2-5, with TRBD1 identical over 7 bases. The germline V gene has CDR1 MDHEN and CDR2 SYDVKM. V shed 5 bases and J 5 bases; nucleotides not matched to a gene: 2. The CDR3 length is 12 residues. CDR3 coding DNA: TGTGCCAGCAGTGACAGGGTCGAGACCCAGTACTTC. Its protein is CASSDRVETQYF.

V is TRBV19 and J is TRBJ1-6, with 8 positions matching TRBD1. CDR3 length equals 17 residues. Losses at the gene ends were 3 bases for V and 0 bases for J; bases not matched to a gene: 4. CDR1 is LNHDA, CDR2 SQIVND, per germline (reference sequence). The CDR3 loop reads CASSMDRDVSYNSPLHF. The CDR3 DNA reads TGTGCCAGTAGTATGGACAGGGACGTCTCCTATAATTCACCCCTCCACTTT.

The gene calls are TRBV29-1 and TRBJ2-1, with D possibly TRBD1 on 5 matching bases. V dropped 1 base and J dropped 0 bases, with 7 bases sitting between them. This CDR3 comprises 14 residues. Germline V CDR1 and CDR2: SQVTM, ANQGSEA. CDR3: CSVEGGDSYNEQFF. CDR3 nucleotides: TGCAGCGTTGAAGGGGGCGACTCCTACAATGAGCAGTTCTTC.

The chain links TRBV5-1 to TRBJ2-3; 9 bases match TRBD1. There are 15 residues in the CDR3. Germline V gives CDR1 SGHRS, CDR2 YFSETQ. The junction had 4 bases not matched to a gene; V was cut back by 4 bases and J by 1 base. The CDR3 coding sequence is TGCGCCAGCAGCCCCCGGGACAGGGGCACAGATACGCAGTATTTT. Protein sequence: CASSPRDRGTDTQYF.